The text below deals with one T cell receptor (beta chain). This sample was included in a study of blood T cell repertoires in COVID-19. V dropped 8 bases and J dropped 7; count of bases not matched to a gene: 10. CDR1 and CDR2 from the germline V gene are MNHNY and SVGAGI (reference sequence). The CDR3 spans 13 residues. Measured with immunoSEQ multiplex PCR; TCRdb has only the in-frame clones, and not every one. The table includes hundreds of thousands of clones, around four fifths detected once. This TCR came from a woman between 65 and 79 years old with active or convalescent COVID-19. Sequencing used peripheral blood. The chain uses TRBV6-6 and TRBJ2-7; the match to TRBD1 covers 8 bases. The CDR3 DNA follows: TGTGCCAGCGTTCAGGGGGCGATTTGGGAGCAGTACTTC. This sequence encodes CASVQGAIWEQYF.